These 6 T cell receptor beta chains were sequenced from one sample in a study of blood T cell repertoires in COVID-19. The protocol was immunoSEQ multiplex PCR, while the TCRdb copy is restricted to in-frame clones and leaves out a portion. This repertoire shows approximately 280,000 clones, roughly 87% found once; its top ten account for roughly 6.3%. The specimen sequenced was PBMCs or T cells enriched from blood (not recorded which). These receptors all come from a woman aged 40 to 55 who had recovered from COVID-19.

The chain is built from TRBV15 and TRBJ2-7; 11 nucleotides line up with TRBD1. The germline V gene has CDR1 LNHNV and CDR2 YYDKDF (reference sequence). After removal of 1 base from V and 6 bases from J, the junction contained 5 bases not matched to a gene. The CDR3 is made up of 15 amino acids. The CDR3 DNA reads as TGTGCCACCAGCAGAGCGGACAGGGGGCTTGTCGAGCAGTACTTC. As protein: CATSRADRGLVEQYF.

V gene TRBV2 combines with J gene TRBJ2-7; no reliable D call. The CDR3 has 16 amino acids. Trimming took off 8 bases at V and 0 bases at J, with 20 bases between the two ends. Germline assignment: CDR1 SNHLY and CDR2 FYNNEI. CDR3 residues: CASVQDWAYSSYEQYF. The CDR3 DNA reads TGTGCCAGCGTTCAGGATTGGGCCTACAGCTCCTACGAGCAGTACTTC.

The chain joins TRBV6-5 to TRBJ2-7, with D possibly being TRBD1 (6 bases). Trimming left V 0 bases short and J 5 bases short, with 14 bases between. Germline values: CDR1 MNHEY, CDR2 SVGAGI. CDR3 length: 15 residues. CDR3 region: CASSYSNQGQHEQYF. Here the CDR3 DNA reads TGTGCCAGCAGTTACTCGAATCAGGGGCAACACGAGCAGTACTTC.

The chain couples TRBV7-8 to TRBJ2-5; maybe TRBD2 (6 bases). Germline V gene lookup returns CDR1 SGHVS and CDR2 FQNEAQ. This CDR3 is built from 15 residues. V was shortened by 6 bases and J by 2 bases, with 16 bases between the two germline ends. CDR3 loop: CASSPPGLQQETQYF. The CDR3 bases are TGTGCCAGCAGTCCCCCGGGACTGCAACAAGAGACCCAGTACTTC.

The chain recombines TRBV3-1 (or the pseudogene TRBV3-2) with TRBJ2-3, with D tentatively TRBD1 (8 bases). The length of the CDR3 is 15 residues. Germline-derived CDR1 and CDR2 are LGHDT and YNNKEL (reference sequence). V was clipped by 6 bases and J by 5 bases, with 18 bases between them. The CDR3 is CASRPTGEGIDTQYF. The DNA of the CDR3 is TGTGCCAGCAGGCCGACAGGGGAGGGCATAGATACGCAGTATTTT.

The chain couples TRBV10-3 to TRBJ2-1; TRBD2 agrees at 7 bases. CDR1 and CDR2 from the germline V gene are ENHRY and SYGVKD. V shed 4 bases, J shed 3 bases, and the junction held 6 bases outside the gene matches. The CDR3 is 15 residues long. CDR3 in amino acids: CAISVLAASYNEQFF. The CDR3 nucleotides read TGTGCCATCAGTGTCCTAGCGGCAAGCTACAATGAGCAGTTCTTC.